The 13 T cell receptor beta chains below come from one sample, sequenced in a study of T cell responses to AZD1222 COVID-19 vaccine (dated by TCRdb to the early 2020s). Library preparation used the immunoSEQ multiplex PCR assay. Held by TCRdb, this immuneACCESS table contains in-frame sequences only and omits some clones. Under half of the omission traces to an unresolved V gene where checked; the cause of the rest is unknown. This sample holds 97,000 or so clones; 70% to 90% were observed only once. The ten largest account for roughly 2.7% of the sample. The time point label, read with the paper, signifies: baseline before first vaccination. Source: peripheral blood, taken on day 0 of AZD1222 vaccination. These receptor sequences come from an adult in good health.

The chain carries TRBV24-1 and TRBJ2-1, with D perhaps TRBD2 (6 bases). V lost 6 bases to trimming and J lost 4 bases, with 12 bases between them. CDR3 length equals 14 residues. Germline values: CDR1 KGHDR, CDR2 SFDVKD. CDR3 sequence: CATSSLAPYNEQFF. In DNA form, the CDR3 reads TGTGCCACCAGTAGTCTAGCGCCGTACAATGAGCAGTTCTTC.

The V and J genes are TRBV5-1 and TRBJ1-3, with D unclear. Germline V gives CDR1 SGHRS, CDR2 YFSETQ. V was cut by 0 bases and J by 2 bases, with 9 bases left in between. The CDR3 is made up of 15 amino acids. CDR3 loop: CASSLGAHPGNTIYF. CDR3 nucleotide sequence: TGCGCCAGCAGCTTGGGGGCCCATCCTGGAAACACCATATATTTT.

Only a few counts were recorded for this clone. This sequence joins TRBV9 and TRBJ1-3; maybe TRBD1 (6 bases). The V end was cut by 3 bases, the J end by 3 bases, with 16 bases between. This CDR3 is 16 amino acids long. CDR1 is SGDLS, CDR2 YYNGEE, per germline. The CDR3 DNA sequence: TGTGCCAGCAGCGACAGAGACAGGATCTTTGGAAACACCATATATTTT. Its protein is CASSDRDRIFGNTIYF.

This clone was recorded once. J is TRBJ1-1 and V is TRBV6-6, with a tentative D call TRBD1 (6 bases). Germline assignment: CDR1 MNHNY and CDR2 SVGAGI (reference sequence). Trimming took off 0 bases at V and 4 bases at J, with 12 bases between the two ends. CDR3 length equals 15 residues. The CDR3 coding sequence is TGTGCCAGCAGTTACTCCCCCCCACAGGGCACTGAAGCTTTCTTT. Its translation: CASSYSPPQGTEAFF.

The genes are TRBV27 and TRBJ1-4; 7 positions match TRBD1. CDR3 length equals 12 residues. The germline V gene has CDR1 MNHEY and CDR2 SMNVEV (reference sequence). V was clipped by 8 bases and J by 5 bases; unmatched bases: 2. CDR3 bases: TGTGCCAGCGCGGACAGGAATGAAAAACTGTTTTTT. It translates to CASADRNEKLFF. Looking up the rest from reference TRBV27 and TRBJ1-4 gives the full variable domain: EAQVTQNPRYLITVTGKKLTVTCSQNMNHEYMSWYRQDPGLGLRQIYYSMNVEVTDKGDVPEGYKVSRKEKRNFPLILESPSPNQTSLYFCASADRNEKLFFGSGTQLSVL.

The J gene is TRBJ2-2, the V gene TRBV11-2; D could derive from TRBD1 or TRBD2 (5 bases each). The germline V gene has CDR1 SGHAT and CDR2 FQNNGV. The CDR3 has 13 residues. V lost 2 bases and J lost 11, with 12 bases in between. The CDR3 loop reads CASSLSRGGELFF. CDR3 nucleotides: TGTGCCAGCAGCTTAAGTCGTGGGGGAGAGCTGTTTTTT.

The gene calls are TRBV2 and TRBJ1-4; 10 bases match TRBD1. The V gene's germline CDR1 is SNHLY and CDR2 FYNNEI. J was trimmed by 5 bases and V by 8 bases; bases with no gene match: 8. The CDR3 has 15 residues. The CDR3 sequence is CASYSDRGHNEKLFF. In nucleotides, the CDR3 is TGTGCCAGCTACTCTGACAGGGGGCACAATGAAAAACTGTTTTTT.

The gene calls are TRBV10-2 and TRBJ1-1; D possibly corresponds to TRBD1 (5 bases). Germline CDR1 WSHSY, CDR2 SAAADI. Trimming took off 6 bases at V and 4 bases at J, with 21 bases between the two ends. The CDR3 runs to 16 residues. The CDR3 loop reads CASREGGRGYSTEAFF. The DNA for the CDR3 is TGCGCCAGCAGAGAGGGAGGTAGGGGCTACTCCACTGAAGCTTTCTTT.

This clone occurred once. CDR3 amino acids: CASSLAAGGYEQYF. CDR3 in DNA: TGTGCCAGCAGCTTAGCGGCAGGGGGCTACGAGCAGTACTTC. V is TRBV7-2 and J is TRBJ2-7; 7 nucleotides agree with TRBD1. The germline gives CDR1 SGHTA, CDR2 FQGNSA. This CDR3 region has 14 residues. The V and J ends lost 0 bases and 3 bases, in that order; junction bases with no gene match: 2.

The chain links TRBV6-2 or TRBV6-3 to TRBJ2-3, with D possibly being TRBD2 (5 bases). V lost 0 bases to trimming and J lost 0 bases, with 22 bases between them. The CDR3 length is 20 residues. Per the germline V gene, CDR1 is MNHEY and CDR2 is SVGEGT. In DNA form, the CDR3 reads TGTGCCAGCAGTTACTCGGTCGGACTTATAACCCTCTCTAGCACAGATACGCAGTATTTT. Protein: CASSYSVGLITLSSTDTQYF.

The rearrangement uses TRBV4-2 and TRBJ2-1; D perhaps matches TRBD1 (5 bases). CDR1 and CDR2 (germline): LGHNA, YNFKEQ. The CDR3 covers 18 residues. The V end lost 0 bases, the J end lost 2 bases, and 17 bases lay between the germline ends. The CDR3 reads CASSQDSTGESTYNEQFF. In nucleotides, the CDR3 is TGTGCCAGCAGCCAAGATAGCACAGGAGAATCCACCTACAATGAGCAGTTCTTC.

This clone appeared a single time. The chain couples TRBV7-2 to TRBJ1-5, with D possibly TRBD1 on 5 matching bases. V lost 4 bases and J lost 7, with 14 bases in between. The V gene's germline CDR1 is SGHTA and CDR2 FQGNSA. The CDR3 length is 14 residues. The CDR3 bases are TGTGCCAGCAGCTCCGGGACGGGTTTCCAGCCCCAGCATTTT. The encoded protein is CASSSGTGFQPQHF.

This rearrangement joins TRBV24-1 to TRBJ2-1; weak D call: TRBD2 (5 bases). Germline values: CDR1 KGHDR, CDR2 SFDVKD. The CDR3 runs to 16 residues. The V end lost 4 bases, the J end lost 2 bases, and 14 bases lay between the germline ends. CDR3 protein: CATSERRGRTYNEQFF. The CDR3 region has the DNA TGTGCCACCAGTGAGCGTCGGGGTAGGACCTACAATGAGCAGTTCTTC.